This TCR beta chain is drawn from a study of T cells in Graves' hyperthyroidism and ophthalmopathy. TCR beta CDR3 regions were amplified from RNA transcripts. TCR CDR3 underwent first-round RT-PCR with the HTBI primer set. TCRdb re-analysed the multiplex PCR reads in MiXCR, keeping a single row per CDR3 protein. The sample holds 550,000 to 850,000 distinct CDR3 sequences; approximately 18% are singletons and the top ten take approximately 16%. V lost 2 bases and J lost 3; bases outside the gene matches: 4. The CDR3 runs 15 residues. Germline V lookup: CDR1 SGDLS, CDR2 YYNGEE. This clonotype appeared a few times.

The source is a woman between 45 and 65 years old with Graves' hyperthyroidism that later progressed to Graves' ophthalmopathy. The rearrangement joins TRBV9 to TRBJ1-5; 8 positions agree with TRBD1. The source material was blood. CDR3 bases: TGTGCCAGCAGCGTTGAGGGACAGGCCAATCAGCCCCAGCATTTT. Residues: CASSVEGQANQPQHF.